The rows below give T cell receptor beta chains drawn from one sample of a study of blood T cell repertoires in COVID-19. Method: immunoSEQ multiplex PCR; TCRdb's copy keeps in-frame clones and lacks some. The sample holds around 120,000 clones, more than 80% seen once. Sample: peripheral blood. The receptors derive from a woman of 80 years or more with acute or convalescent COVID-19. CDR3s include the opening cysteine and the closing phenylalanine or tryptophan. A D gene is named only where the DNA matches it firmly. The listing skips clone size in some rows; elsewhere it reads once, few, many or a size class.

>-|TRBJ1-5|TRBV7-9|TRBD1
TGTGCCAGCAGCTTAGTAGTCGGGGACAGGGAGGTCGGCCAGCCCCAGCATTTT
CASSLVVGDREVGQPQHF
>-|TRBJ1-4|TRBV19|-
TGTGCCAGTAGTATTGAGGCTAGGGAAAAACTGTTTTTT
CASSIEAREKLFF
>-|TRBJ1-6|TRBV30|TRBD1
TGTGCCGGCAGAGAAAGGGACAGGGTATCTCCACCCCTCCACTTT
CAGRERDRVSPPLHF
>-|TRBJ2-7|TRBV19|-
TGTGCCAGTAGTATACAGGCGGGAACCCACGAGCAGTACTTC
CASSIQAGTHEQYF
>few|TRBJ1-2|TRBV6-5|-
TGTGCCAGCAAAGGGTCAGGGCCGACCGGCTACACCTTC
CASKGSGPTGYTF
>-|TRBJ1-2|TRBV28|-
TGTGCCAGCAGTTTGGGGGCAAGCTACACCTTC
CASSLGASYTF
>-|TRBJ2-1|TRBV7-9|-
TGTGCCAGCAGCCCCGGGAGCCCAGAGCAGTTCTTC
CASSPGSPEQFF
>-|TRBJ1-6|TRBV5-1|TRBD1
TGCGCCAGCAGCTTGGACAGGGGATATTCACCCCTCCACTTT
CASSLDRGYSPLHF
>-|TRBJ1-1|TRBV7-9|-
TGTGCCAGCAGCTCAGGGACAAAGGGCACTGAAGCTTTCTTT
CASSSGTKGTEAFF
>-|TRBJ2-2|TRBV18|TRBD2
TGTGCCAGCTCACCCACTACCGGGGGGGGCAGAACGAACACCGGGGAGCTGTTTTTT
CASSPTTGGGRTNTGELFF
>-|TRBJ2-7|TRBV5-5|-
TGTGCCAGCAGCTTGGATCTGACAGGTCCTCGCCACGAGCAGTACTTC
CASSLDLTGPRHEQYF
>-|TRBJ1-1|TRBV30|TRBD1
TGCGGGACAGGATCGAACACTGAAGCTTTCTTT
CGTGSNTEAFF
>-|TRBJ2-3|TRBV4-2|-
TGTGCCAGCAGCCTAGAATGGCTTCCCATTGATACGCAGTATTTT
CASSLEWLPIDTQYF
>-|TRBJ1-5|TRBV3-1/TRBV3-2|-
TGTGCCAGCAGCCGCGGCGATCAGCCCCAGCATTTT
CASSRGDQPQHF
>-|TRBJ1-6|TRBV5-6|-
TGTGCCAGCAGCTGGACACAGGGATCAGCCCTCCACTTT
CASSWTQGSALHF
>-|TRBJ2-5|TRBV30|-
TGTGCCTGGAGTGCGGTAGAGACCCAGTACTTC
CAWSAVETQYF
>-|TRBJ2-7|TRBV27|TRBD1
TGTGCCAGCAGCCGACCTCCGACAGGGGGCTCCTACGAGCAGTACTTC
CASSRPPTGGSYEQYF
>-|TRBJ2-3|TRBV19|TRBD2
TGTGCCAGTAGTCCCGGCGGGGGGGCATTAGATACGCAGTATTTT
CASSPGGGALDTQYF
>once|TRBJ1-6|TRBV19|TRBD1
TGTGCCAGTAGCGCAGCACAGGGGGCGAGGAATTCACCCCTCCACTTT
CASSAAQGARNSPLHF
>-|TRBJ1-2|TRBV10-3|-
TGTGCCATCAGCCTGGTCGAAAGGGGCAACTATGGCTACACCTTC
CAISLVERGNYGYTF
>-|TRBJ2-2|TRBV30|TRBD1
TGTGCCTGGACCCGGACAGGGGGCGCCGGGGAGCTGTTTTTT
CAWTRTGGAGELFF
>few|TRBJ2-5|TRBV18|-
TGTGCCAGCTCACCAGGGACTTCAGAGACCCAGTACTTC
CASSPGTSETQYF
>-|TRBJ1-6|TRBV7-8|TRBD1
TGTGCCAGCAGCTTAGAGTCGGGACAGGGCTATAATTCACCCCTCCACTTT
CASSLESGQGYNSPLHF
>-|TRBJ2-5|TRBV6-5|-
TGTGCCAGCAGCCCGACGGTCCGGGGGACCCAGTACTTC
CASSPTVRGTQYF
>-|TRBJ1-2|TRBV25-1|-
TGTGCCAGCAGTTTCGGCAGGGTTGGTGGCTACACCTTC
CASSFGRVGGYTF
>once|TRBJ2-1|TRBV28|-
TGTGCCAGCAGTTTAGCCAGGGGGGCCTACAATGAGCAGTTCTTC
CASSLARGAYNEQFF
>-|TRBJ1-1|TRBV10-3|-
TGTGCCATCAGTGTAGCGACCGGACAGACGAACCCCTCCAGGGAAGCTTTCTTT
CAISVATGQTNPSREAFF
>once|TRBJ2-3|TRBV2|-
TGTGCCAGCAGGCCCGGGACATCTCGCACAGATACGCAGTATTTT
CASRPGTSRTDTQYF
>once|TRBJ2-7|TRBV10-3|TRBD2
TGTGCCATCAGCGAACCCGCGGGGGTGAGCTACGAGCAGTACTTC
CAISEPAGVSYEQYF
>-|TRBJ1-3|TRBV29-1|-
TGCAGCGTCGAGCCAGGGCCTGGAAACACCATATATTTT
CSVEPGPGNTIYF
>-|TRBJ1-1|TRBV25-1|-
TGTGCCAGCACAGGTATCTACACTGAAGCTTTCTTT
CASTGIYTEAFF
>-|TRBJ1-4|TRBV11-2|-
TGTGCCAGCTCCCGGGGGGGTAATGAAAAACTGTTTTTT
CASSRGGNEKLFF
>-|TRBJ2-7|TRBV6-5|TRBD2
TGTGCCACCATCGTCGGGACTAGCTCCTACGAGCAGTACTTC
CATIVGTSSYEQYF
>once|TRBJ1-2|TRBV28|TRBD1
TGTGCCAGCAGTTCTGGACAGGGGAACTATGGCTACACCTTC
CASSSGQGNYGYTF
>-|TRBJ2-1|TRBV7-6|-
TGTGCCAGCAGCTTCAGTGGGGGGAGCTTCAATGAGCAGTTCTTC
CASSFSGGSFNEQFF
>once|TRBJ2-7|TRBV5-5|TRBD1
TGTGCCAGCAGCCAAACAGGGGTCGAGCAGTACTTC
CASSQTGVEQYF
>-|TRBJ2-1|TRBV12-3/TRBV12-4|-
TGTGCCAGCAGTTTAGGAGGTGGTGAGCAGTTCTTC
CASSLGGGEQFF
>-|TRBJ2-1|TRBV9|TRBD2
TGTGCCAGCAGCGCCACAGCGGGGGGAAAATACAATGAGCAGTTCTTC
CASSATAGGKYNEQFF
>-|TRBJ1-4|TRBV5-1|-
TGCGCCAGCAGCTTGGACTCCACAGAAGAAAAACTGTTTTTT
CASSLDSTEEKLFF
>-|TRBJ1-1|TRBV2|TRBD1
TGTGCCAGCACCCCACTCAGGGACAGGAAGATAATGAACACTGAAGCTTTCTTT
CASTPLRDRKIMNTEAFF
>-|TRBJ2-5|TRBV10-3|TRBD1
TGTGCCATCAGCAGGGACAGGGAAGAGACCCAGTACTTC
CAISRDREETQYF
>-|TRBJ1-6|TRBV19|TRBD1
TGTGCCAGTAGGCCCCTACAGGGGCAACTTAATTCACCCCTCCACTTT
CASRPLQGQLNSPLHF
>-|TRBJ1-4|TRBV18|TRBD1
TGTGCCAGCTCACCACCTAACAGGGGGCTTGAAAAACTGTTTTTT
CASSPPNRGLEKLFF
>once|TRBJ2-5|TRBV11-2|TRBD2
TGTGCCAGCAGCTTTAGCGGGGGGGCCCAAGAGACCCAGTACTTC
CASSFSGGAQETQYF
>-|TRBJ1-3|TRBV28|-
TGTGCCAGCAGCCCTGGCGAGGACAGAGGAAACACCATATATTTT
CASSPGEDRGNTIYF
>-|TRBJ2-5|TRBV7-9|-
TGTGCCACCTCGGCCGGGGGGCGACCCCAAGAGACCCAGTACTTC
CATSAGGRPQETQYF
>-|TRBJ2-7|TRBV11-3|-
TGTGCCAGCAGCGGCGGGACTGGCCGTTACGAGCAGTACTTC
CASSGGTGRYEQYF
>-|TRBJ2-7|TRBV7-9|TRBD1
TGTGCCAGCAGCTTAGCGTGGCTGGGACAGCTTATTTTC
CASSLAWLGQLIF
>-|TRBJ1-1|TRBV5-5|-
TGTGCCAGCAGCTTGGTTCCTGGAGACACTGAAGCTTTCTTT
CASSLVPGDTEAFF
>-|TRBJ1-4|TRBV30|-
TGTGCCTGGAGTGTTCCCCTCCGGGACTGGGGGAATGAAAAACTGTTTTTT
CAWSVPLRDWGNEKLFF
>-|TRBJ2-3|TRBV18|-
TGTGCCAGCTCACCGACAGTAATCAACACAGATACGCAGTATTTT
CASSPTVINTDTQYF